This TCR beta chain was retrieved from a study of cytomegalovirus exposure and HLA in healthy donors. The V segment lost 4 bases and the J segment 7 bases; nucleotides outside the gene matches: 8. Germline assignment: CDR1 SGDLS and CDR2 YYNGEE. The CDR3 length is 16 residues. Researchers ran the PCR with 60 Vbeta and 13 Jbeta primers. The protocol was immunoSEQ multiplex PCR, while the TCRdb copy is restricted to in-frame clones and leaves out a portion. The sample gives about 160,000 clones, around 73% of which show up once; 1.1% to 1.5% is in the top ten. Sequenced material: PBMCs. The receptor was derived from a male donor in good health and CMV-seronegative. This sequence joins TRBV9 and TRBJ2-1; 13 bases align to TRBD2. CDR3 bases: TGTGCCAGCAGCCTCCGACTAGCGGGAGGATCAAATGAGCAGTTCTTC. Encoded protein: CASSLRLAGGSNEQFF.